Given below is one T cell receptor beta chain in context. This CDR3 is built from 16 residues. Per germline, CDR1 SGHDN and CDR2 FVKESK. V lost 4 bases and J lost 7; bases outside the gene matches: 13. The data are from a study of blood T cell repertoires in COVID-19. Study context: Both acute and convalescent COVID-19 samples were obtained from the United States, Italy and Spain.

This table comes from immunoSEQ multiplex PCR, and its TCRdb copy is limited to in-frame clones, with some not included. The sample lists about 160,000 clones; approximately 86% were seen once. This TCR was recovered from an older woman with active or convalescent COVID-19. The sequenced sample was peripheral blood. The V gene is TRBV14, the J gene TRBJ1-1; 9 bases align to TRBD1. The CDR3 DNA reads as TGTGCCAGCAGCCCCCAAAGGGGACAGGGAAAGATTGAAGCTTTCTTT. Amino acid sequence: CASSPQRGQGKIEAFF.